This T cell receptor beta chain was obtained from a study of cytotoxic CD8 clonotypes in ibrutinib-treated CLL. Study-level points and caveats: The clonality rise at ibrutinib response reflected private clonotype expansion.

Germline lookup yields CDR1 LNHDA and CDR2 SQIVND (reference sequence). Trimming at V came to 9 bases and at J to 1 base, leaving 6 bases not matched to a gene. This CDR3 has 14 residues. About this clone: Antigen unknown.

Clones were read by immunoSEQ multiplex PCR, and TCRdb kept only the in-frame ones, dropping some. This table holds more than 200,000 clones, roughly 74% found once. The input for sequencing was PBMCs, taken after 24 months of ibrutinib treatment. The rearrangement uses TRBV19 and TRBJ2-5; 9 nucleotides line up with TRBD1. This TCR was sampled from a human donor with chronic lymphocytic leukemia. The DNA for the CDR3 is TGTGCCAGCCGGGACAGGGCGGTCCAAGAGACCCAGTACTTC. Its translation: CASRDRAVQETQYF. The variable domain in full, completed from reference TRBV19 and TRBJ2-5, reads DGGITQSPKYLFRKEGQNVTLSCEQNLNHDAMYWYRQDPGQGLRLIYYSQIVNDFQKGDIAEGYSVSREKKESFPLTVTSAQKNPTAFYLCASRDRAVQETQYFGPGTRLLVL.